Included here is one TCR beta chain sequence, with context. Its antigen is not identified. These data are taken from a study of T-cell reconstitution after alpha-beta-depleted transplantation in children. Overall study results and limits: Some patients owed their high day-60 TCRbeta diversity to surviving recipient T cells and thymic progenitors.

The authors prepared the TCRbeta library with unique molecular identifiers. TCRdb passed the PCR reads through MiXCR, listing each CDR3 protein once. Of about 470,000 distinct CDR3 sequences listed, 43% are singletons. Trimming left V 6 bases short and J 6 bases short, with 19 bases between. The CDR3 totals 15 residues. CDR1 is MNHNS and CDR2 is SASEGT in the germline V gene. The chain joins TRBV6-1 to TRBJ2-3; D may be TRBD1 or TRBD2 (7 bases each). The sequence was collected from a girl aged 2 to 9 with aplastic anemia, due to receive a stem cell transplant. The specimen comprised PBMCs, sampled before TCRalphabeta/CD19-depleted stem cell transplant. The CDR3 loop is CASSTGEGSADTQYF. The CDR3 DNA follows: TGTGCCAGCAGCACAGGGGAGGGGTCTGCGGATACGCAGTATTTT.